This TCR beta chain was captured by sequencing in a study of T cell responses to AZD1222 COVID-19 vaccine. Study-wide results and caveats: Donors in the cohort were predominantly white British and more often female, and clonal diversity was possibly underestimated.

Measured with immunoSEQ multiplex PCR; TCRdb has only the in-frame clones, and not every one. Here the sample spans some 150,000 clones, 82% being singletons. With respect to this clone: Its target is unknown.

The trim removed 8 bases at V and 7 bases at J, leaving 14 bases unmatched. The V gene's germline CDR1 is MNHNY and CDR2 SVGAGI (reference sequence). The CDR3 length is 15 residues. The sample was peripheral blood, taken on day 0 of MenACWY control vaccination. J is TRBJ1-5 and V is TRBV6-6; 7 nucleotides align to TRBD1. The sequence was obtained from an adult in good health. DNA for the CDR3: TGTGCCAGCCGTAAGGGGGCGCGGGCTGAACAGCCCCAGCATTTT. Amino acid sequence: CASRKGARAEQPQHF.